One sample yielded the 20 T cell receptor beta chains listed below, sequenced in a study of cytomegalovirus exposure and HLA in healthy donors. TCRdb's table, derived via immunoSEQ multiplex PCR, lists solely in-frame clones and lacks some. This table has around 400,000 clones, roughly 88% appearing once. The sequencing sample was made of PBMCs. Source of these receptors: a woman aged 18-29 years in good health and CMV-seronegative.

In regard to this clone: Sequence at one end of the junction differs from germline and may be a read error. The CDR3 region has the DNA TGTGCCAGCAGATTCACAGGGAACGCCGGGGAGCTGTTTTTT. Translating gives CASRFTGNAGELFF. This sequence joins TRBV7-9 and TRBJ2-2; the D gene is possibly TRBD1 (6 bases). This CDR3 contains 14 residues. The germline CDR1 and CDR2 sequences are SEHNR and FQNEAQ (reference sequence).

The rearrangement joins TRBV28 to TRBJ1-2; no reliable D call. CDR1 is MDHEN and CDR2 is SYDVKM in the germline V gene. The CDR3 is made up of 12 amino acids. V was trimmed by 5 bases and J by 4 bases, leaving 8 bases between them. CDR3 region: CASSRSGYGYTF. For the CDR3, the DNA is TGTGCCAGCAGTCGCTCGGGCTATGGCTACACCTTC.

The chain uses TRBV28 and TRBJ2-7, with D perhaps TRBD1 (6 bases). This CDR3 is built from 13 residues. The germline V gene encodes CDR1 MDHEN and CDR2 SYDVKM. Trimming removed 4 bases from V and 3 bases from J, with 10 bases in between. The CDR3 DNA sequence: TGTGCCAGCAGTTACTCCAGGGGCTACGAGCAGTACTTC. The encoded protein is CASSYSRGYEQYF. The full variable domain, with the rest looked up from reference TRBV28 and TRBJ2-7, is DVKVTQSSRYLVKRTGEKVFLECVQDMDHENMFWYRQDPGLGLRLIYFSYDVKMKEKGDIPEGYSVSREKKERFSLILESASTNQTSMYLCASSYSRGYEQYFGPGTRLTVT.

V usage is TRBV28 and J usage is TRBJ2-5, with TRBD2 matching over 7 bases. Germline CDR1 reads MDHEN; CDR2 reads SYDVKM. The CDR3 is 16 residues long. Trimming took 4 bases from V and 0 from J; bases not matched to a gene: 8. In DNA, the CDR3 is TGTGCCAGCAGTTCCCGACTCCTAGCGGACCAAGAGACCCAGTACTTC. As protein: CASSSRLLADQETQYF.

The chain carries TRBV4-1 and TRBJ2-3, with 10 bases aligning to TRBD2. This CDR3 is built from 17 residues. The J segment lost 5 bases and the V segment lost 1 base, leaving 9 bases of the junction unmatched. Per the germline V gene, CDR1 is MGHRA and CDR2 is YSYEKL. The DNA of the CDR3 is TGCGCCAGCAGCCAAGTCAACGGGGCTAGCGGGAGAGATACGCAGTATTTT. Translated: CASSQVNGASGRDTQYF.

The genes are TRBV5-1 and TRBJ2-3; 9 nucleotides line up with TRBD1. Trimming at V came to 4 bases and at J to 2 bases, leaving 5 bases not matched to a gene. Germline lookup yields CDR1 SGHRS and CDR2 YFSETQ. The CDR3 runs 15 residues. CDR3 bases: TGCGCCAGCAGCGGGACAGGGTGGGACACAGATACGCAGTATTTT. It translates to CASSGTGWDTDTQYF.

The count of this clone is one. The chain joins TRBV6-4 to TRBJ2-1, with D hard to call. The V end lost 4 bases, the J end lost 4 bases, and 8 bases lay between the germline ends. The CDR3 sequence is 13 residues long. Germline V gene sequence: CDR1 MRHNA, CDR2 SNTAGT. CDR3 region: CASSGGPYNEQFF. The CDR3 DNA is TGTGCCAGCAGTGGTGGGCCGTACAATGAGCAGTTCTTC.

The chain is built from TRBV6-5 and TRBJ2-7; tentatively, D is TRBD1 (5 bases). V lost 0 bases and J lost 2, with 11 bases in between. Germline values: CDR1 MNHEY, CDR2 SVGAGI. The CDR3 spans 15 residues. CDR3 DNA sequence: TGTGCCAGCAGTTACTCGACAGCAACAGCCTACGAGCAGTACTTC. This encodes CASSYSTATAYEQYF.

The gene calls are TRBV5-4 and TRBJ1-1; TRBD1 agrees at 8 bases. From germline, CDR1 is SGHNT and CDR2 YYREEE (reference sequence). V lost 4 bases to trimming and J lost 11 bases; unmatched junction nucleotides: 16. This CDR3 has 15 residues. The CDR3 coding sequence is TGTGCCAGCAGCGGACCGGGACAGGCCCATCTCGAGGCTTTCTTT. Residues: CASSGPGQAHLEAFF.

This clone was seen a single time. V and J are TRBV27 and TRBJ2-2; weak D call: TRBD1 (6 bases). CDR1 and CDR2 from the germline V gene are MNHEY and SMNVEV (reference sequence). Trimming cost V 2 bases and J 2 bases, with 12 bases left between them. The CDR3 runs 16 residues. CDR3 bases: TGTGCCAGCAGTTTACTACAGGGCCCAAACACCGGGGAGCTGTTTTTT. Its translation: CASSLLQGPNTGELFF.

In this sample, this clone turned up once. V gene TRBV5-6 combines with J gene TRBJ2-7; 10 bases are shared with TRBD2. The CDR3 has 19 residues. The V gene's germline CDR1 is SGHDT and CDR2 YYEEEE. V trimming: 6 bases; J trimming: 0 bases; junction bases outside the gene matches: 18. CDR3 in amino acids: CASNARGVPLAGSSYEQYF. The CDR3 coding sequence is TGTGCCAGCAACGCTAGAGGAGTCCCACTAGCGGGAAGCTCCTACGAGCAGTACTTC.

V usage is TRBV5-6 and J usage is TRBJ2-2; D remains ambiguous. Germline V gene data show CDR1 as SGHDT and CDR2 as YYEEEE. The CDR3 loop spans 12 amino acids. The germline V and J ends were trimmed by 3 bases and 5 bases, with 5 bases remaining between them. This CDR3 is CASSSNTGELFF. The CDR3 DNA follows: TGTGCCAGCAGCTCCAATACCGGGGAGCTGTTTTTT.

V gene TRBV5-1 combines with J gene TRBJ2-7; D ambiguous. Germline CDR1 is SGHRS and CDR2 is YFSETQ. V gave up 1 base and J gave up 0 bases, with 8 bases separating them. CDR3 length: 14 residues. Written as DNA, the CDR3 is TGCGCCAGCAGCTTGCGTTACAGCTCCTACGAGCAGTACTTC. The encoded protein is CASSLRYSSYEQYF.

Only a few counts were recorded for this clone. V and J are TRBV19 and TRBJ1-6; no firm D call. This CDR3 contains 13 residues. The V and J ends lost 3 bases and 7 bases respectively, with 7 bases between them. Germline V gives CDR1 LNHDA, CDR2 SQIVND (reference sequence). The CDR3 nucleotides read TGTGCCAGTAGTATCCAGATAAATTCACCCCTCCACTTT. Translated, it gives CASSIQINSPLHF.

The chain recombines TRBV16 with TRBJ1-4; D is ambiguous. The CDR3 is made up of 15 amino acids. CDR1 KGHSY and CDR2 FQNENV come from the germline V gene. V lost 4 bases, J lost 4 bases, and 13 bases lay in between. The CDR3 sequence: CASSLPDLNNEKLFF. The CDR3 DNA reads TGTGCCAGCAGCCTCCCGGACTTAAATAATGAAAAACTGTTTTTT.

This rearrangement joins TRBV13 to TRBJ1-3, with D tentatively TRBD1 (5 bases). This CDR3 has 15 residues. Germline CDR1 PRHDT, CDR2 FYEKMQ (reference sequence). The ends were cut back, 5 bases at V and 2 bases at J, with 13 bases in the middle. The CDR3 loop is CASSPNRGTGNTIYF. The DNA of the CDR3 is TGTGCCAGCAGCCCCAATAGGGGAACTGGAAACACCATATATTTT.

The chain links TRBV5-1 to TRBJ2-2; no clear D. The CDR3 is made up of 15 amino acids. The germline V gene encodes CDR1 SGHRS and CDR2 YFSETQ. V dropped 4 bases and J dropped 0 bases, with 10 bases sitting between them. The CDR3 DNA is TGCGCCAGCAGCCTCCCCGGAGCGAACACCGGGGAGCTGTTTTTT. Residues: CASSLPGANTGELFF.

The J gene is TRBJ1-6, the V gene TRBV6-5; weak D call: TRBD1 (6 bases). Germline-derived CDR1 and CDR2 are MNHEY and SVGAGI. This CDR3 region has 14 residues. Trimming shortened V by 5 bases and J by 7 bases, and 12 bases separated the two germline ends. The CDR3 DNA is TGTGCCAGCAGTCCAGGGGTAGTGAATTCACCCCTCCACTTT. Residues: CASSPGVVNSPLHF.

The chain links TRBV2 to TRBJ1-1, with D possibly TRBD1 on 6 matching bases. In germline, CDR1 is SNHLY, CDR2 FYNNEI. There are 13 residues in the CDR3. Trimming removed 7 bases at V and 8 bases at J, with 17 bases between. The CDR3 DNA reads TGTGCCAGCATAGGGACACCCTCCCCCGAAGCTTTCTTT. This codes for CASIGTPSPEAFF.

This clone occurred a few times. V and J are TRBV11-1 and TRBJ2-5, with D perhaps TRBD1 (6 bases). V lost 2 bases and J 1 base, leaving 11 bases between the germline ends. Germline CDR1 is SGHAT and CDR2 is FQDESV (reference sequence). The CDR3 length is 15 residues. The CDR3 loop is CASSLRLGAQETQYF. The CDR3 DNA reads TGTGCCAGCAGCTTACGTTTGGGGGCCCAAGAGACCCAGTACTTC.